The entry below gives a single T cell receptor beta chain sequence along with its context. Its antigen remains unidentified. The CDR3 contains 15 residues. Per the germline V gene, CDR1 is MNHEY and CDR2 is SMNVEV (reference sequence). Between the trimmed V and J ends, which lost 4 bases and 2 bases, there was a span of 11 bases. The data are from a study of cytomegalovirus exposure and HLA in healthy donors. Study results and limitations: A classifier reportedly called cytomegalovirus status with high sensitivity and specificity. Donor immune exposure was known only as CMV serostatus. Roughly even sequencing depth across donors was the assumption behind the presence/absence analyses.

The PCR used 60 Vbeta and 13 Jbeta primers. Clones were read by immunoSEQ multiplex PCR, and TCRdb kept only the in-frame ones, dropping some. There are around 190,000 clones in the sample; around 79% occur only once, and 1.6% lies in the top ten. This chain links TRBV27 with TRBJ2-2; the D is unclear. The receptor was derived from a woman aged 18-35 years in good health and CMV-seronegative. Sequences were obtained from PBMCs. The CDR3 nucleotides are TGTGCCAGCAGTTCAGACACCGTAAACACCGGGGAGCTGTTTTTT. Protein product: CASSSDTVNTGELFF.